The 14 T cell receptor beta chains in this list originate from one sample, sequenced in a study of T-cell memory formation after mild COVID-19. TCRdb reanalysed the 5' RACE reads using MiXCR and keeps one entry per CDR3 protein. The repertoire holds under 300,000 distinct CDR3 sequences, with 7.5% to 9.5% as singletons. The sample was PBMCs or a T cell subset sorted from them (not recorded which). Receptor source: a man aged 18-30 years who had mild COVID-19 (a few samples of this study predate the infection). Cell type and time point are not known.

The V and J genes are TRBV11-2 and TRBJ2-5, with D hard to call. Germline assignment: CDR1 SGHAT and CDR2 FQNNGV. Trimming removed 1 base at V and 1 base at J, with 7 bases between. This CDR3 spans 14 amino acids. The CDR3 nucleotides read TGTGCCAGCAGCTTAGTTCTGCTCCAAGAGACCCAGTACTTC. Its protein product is CASSLVLLQETQYF.

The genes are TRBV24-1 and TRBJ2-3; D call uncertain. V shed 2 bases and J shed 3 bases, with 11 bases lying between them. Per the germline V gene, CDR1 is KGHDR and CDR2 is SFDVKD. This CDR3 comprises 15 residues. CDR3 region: CATSDSSPTTDTQYF. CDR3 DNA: TGTGCCACCAGTGATTCAAGCCCCACGACAGATACGCAGTATTTT.

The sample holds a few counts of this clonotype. In nucleotides, the CDR3 is TGTGCCAGCAGTTGGGGACAGGTCCACTTT. It is translated as CASSWGQVHF. J is TRBJ1-6 and V is TRBV28, with TRBD1 matching 8 bases. The length of the CDR3 is 10 residues. Trimming took 4 bases from V and 17 from J; bases not matched to a gene: 1. Germline CDR1 is MDHEN and CDR2 is SYDVKM.

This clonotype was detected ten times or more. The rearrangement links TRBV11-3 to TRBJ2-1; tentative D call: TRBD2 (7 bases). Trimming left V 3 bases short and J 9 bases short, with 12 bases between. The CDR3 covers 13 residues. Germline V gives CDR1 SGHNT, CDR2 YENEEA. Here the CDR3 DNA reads TGTGCCAGCAGCTTGAACAGGGAGGGTGAGCAGTTCTTC. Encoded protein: CASSLNREGEQFF.

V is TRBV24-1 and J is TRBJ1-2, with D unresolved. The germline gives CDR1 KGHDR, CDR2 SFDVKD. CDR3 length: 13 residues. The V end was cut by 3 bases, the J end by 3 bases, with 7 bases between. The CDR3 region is CATSDRTDYGYTF. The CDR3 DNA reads TGTGCCACCAGTGATAGAACAGACTATGGCTACACCTTC.

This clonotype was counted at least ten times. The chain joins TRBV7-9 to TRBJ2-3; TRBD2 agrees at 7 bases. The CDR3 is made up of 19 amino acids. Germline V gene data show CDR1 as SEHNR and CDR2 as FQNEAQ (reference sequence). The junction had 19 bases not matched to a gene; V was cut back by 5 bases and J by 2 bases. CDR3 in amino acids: CASSPQFNRAGRDTDTQYF. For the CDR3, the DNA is TGTGCCAGCAGCCCGCAATTTAACCGAGCGGGGAGGGACACAGATACGCAGTATTTT.

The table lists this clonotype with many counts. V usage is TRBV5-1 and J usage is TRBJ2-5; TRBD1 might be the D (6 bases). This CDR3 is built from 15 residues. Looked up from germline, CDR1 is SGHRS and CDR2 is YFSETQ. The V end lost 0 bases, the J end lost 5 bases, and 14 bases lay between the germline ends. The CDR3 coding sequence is TGCGCCAGCAGCTTGGCCGCGCCAGGGGAGGAGACCCAGTACTTC. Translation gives CASSLAAPGEETQYF.

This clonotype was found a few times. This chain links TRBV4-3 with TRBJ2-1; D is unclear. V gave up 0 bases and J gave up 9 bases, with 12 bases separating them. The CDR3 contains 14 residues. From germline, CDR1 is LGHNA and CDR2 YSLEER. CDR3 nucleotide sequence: TGCGCCAGCAGCCAAGATGTGGTAGCCGGTGAGCAGTTCTTC. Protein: CASSQDVVAGEQFF.

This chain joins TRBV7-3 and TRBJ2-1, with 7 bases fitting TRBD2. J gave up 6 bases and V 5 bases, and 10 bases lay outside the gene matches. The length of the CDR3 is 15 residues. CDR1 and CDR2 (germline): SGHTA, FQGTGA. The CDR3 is CASSARLARFNEQFF. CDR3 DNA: TGTGCCAGCAGCGCCCGACTAGCACGATTCAATGAGCAGTTCTTC.

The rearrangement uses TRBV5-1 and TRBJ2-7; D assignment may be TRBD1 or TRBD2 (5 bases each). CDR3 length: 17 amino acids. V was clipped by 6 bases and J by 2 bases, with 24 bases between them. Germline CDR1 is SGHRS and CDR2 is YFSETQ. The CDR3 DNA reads TGCGCCAGCATCTCGGTCTTGGGACCAGGGCTTACCTACGAGCAGTACGTC. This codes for CASISVLGPGLTYEQYV.

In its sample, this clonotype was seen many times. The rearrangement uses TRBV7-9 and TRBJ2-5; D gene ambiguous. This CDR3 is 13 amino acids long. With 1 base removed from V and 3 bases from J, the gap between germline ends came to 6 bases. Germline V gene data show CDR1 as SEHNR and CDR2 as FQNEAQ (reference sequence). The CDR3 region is CASSLVAEETQYF. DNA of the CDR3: TGTGCCAGCAGCTTAGTGGCGGAAGAGACCCAGTACTTC.

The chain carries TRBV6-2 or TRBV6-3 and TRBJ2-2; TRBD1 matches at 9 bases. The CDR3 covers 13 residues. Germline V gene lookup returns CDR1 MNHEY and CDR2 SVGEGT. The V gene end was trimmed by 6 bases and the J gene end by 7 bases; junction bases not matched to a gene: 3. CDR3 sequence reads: CASRRTGVGELFF. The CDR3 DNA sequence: TGTGCCAGCAGACGGACAGGGGTCGGGGAGCTGTTTTTT.

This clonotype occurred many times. The CDR3 DNA is TGCGCCAGCACCTCCGGGACTAGCGGGACCAATGAGCAGTTCTTC. Amino acids: CASTSGTSGTNEQFF. The V and J genes are TRBV5-1 and TRBJ2-1, with 13 positions matching TRBD2. Germline V gene data show CDR1 as SGHRS and CDR2 as YFSETQ. This CDR3 region has 15 residues. Unmatched junction bases numbered 6, after V lost 6 bases and J lost 6 bases.

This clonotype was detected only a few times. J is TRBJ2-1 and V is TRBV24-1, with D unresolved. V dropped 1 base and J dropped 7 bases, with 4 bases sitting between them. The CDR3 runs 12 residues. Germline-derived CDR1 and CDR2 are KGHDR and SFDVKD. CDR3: CATSDFTNEQFF. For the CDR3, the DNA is TGTGCCACCAGTGATTTTACAAATGAGCAGTTCTTC.